These 3 T cell receptor beta chains share one sample of origin, sequenced in a study of regulatory T cells in long-lasting Graves disease. Time point noted: persistent/refractory GD, antithyroid drugs over 5 years with positive TRAb. PBMC RNA was the source of the TCR library. CDR3-region Arm-PCR and iRepertoire HTBI primers produced the TCR beta libraries. TCRdb re-called the multiplex PCR reads through MiXCR, storing one row per CDR3 protein. The data show 390,000 or so distinct CDR3 sequences, approximately 25% seen once. The sequencing here drew on peripheral blood mononuclear cells (PBMCs), taken when the disease was refractory, from a patient treated with antithyroid drugs. The receptors stem from a middle-aged woman with Graves disease.

This clonotype was observed many times. The chain joins TRBV28 to TRBJ2-5; weak D call: TRBD2 (7 bases). The CDR3 sequence is 14 residues long. Trimming removed 2 bases from V and 5 bases from J, with 12 bases in between. In germline, CDR1 is MDHEN, CDR2 SYDVKM. The CDR3 bases are TGTGCCAGCAGTTTAGGGGGGGCGGGGGAGACCCAGTACTTC. Its protein product is CASSLGGAGETQYF.

V usage is TRBV6-1 and J usage is TRBJ1-1, with 9 bases identical to TRBD1. The CDR3 is 15 residues long. The V segment lost 5 bases and the J segment 4 bases; nucleotides outside the gene matches: 8. In germline, CDR1 is MNHNS, CDR2 SASEGT. CDR3 bases: TGTGCCAGCAGTACAACAGGGGGCTCGGGCACTGAAGCTTTCTTT. This encodes CASSTTGGSGTEAFF.

The table lists this clonotype with many counts. The genes are TRBV2 and TRBJ2-7; D uncertain. V shed 10 bases and J shed 2 bases, with 12 bases lying between them. CDR1 and CDR2 from the germline V gene are SNHLY and FYNNEI. This CDR3 is built from 12 residues. CDR3 residues: CAIFRMPYEQYF. In DNA, the CDR3 is TGTGCCATTTTCCGGATGCCCTACGAGCAGTACTTC.